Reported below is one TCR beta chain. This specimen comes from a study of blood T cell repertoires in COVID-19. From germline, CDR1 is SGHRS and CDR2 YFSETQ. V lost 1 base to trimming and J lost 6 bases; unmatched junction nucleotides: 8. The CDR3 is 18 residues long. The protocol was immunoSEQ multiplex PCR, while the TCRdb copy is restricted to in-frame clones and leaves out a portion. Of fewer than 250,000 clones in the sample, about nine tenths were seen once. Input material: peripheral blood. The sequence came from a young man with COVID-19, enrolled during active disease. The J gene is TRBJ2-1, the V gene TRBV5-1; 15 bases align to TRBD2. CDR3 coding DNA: TGCGCCAGCAGCTTGTACGGACTAGCGGGGGGGTTCGGCAATGAGCAGTTCTTC. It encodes CASSLYGLAGGFGNEQFF.